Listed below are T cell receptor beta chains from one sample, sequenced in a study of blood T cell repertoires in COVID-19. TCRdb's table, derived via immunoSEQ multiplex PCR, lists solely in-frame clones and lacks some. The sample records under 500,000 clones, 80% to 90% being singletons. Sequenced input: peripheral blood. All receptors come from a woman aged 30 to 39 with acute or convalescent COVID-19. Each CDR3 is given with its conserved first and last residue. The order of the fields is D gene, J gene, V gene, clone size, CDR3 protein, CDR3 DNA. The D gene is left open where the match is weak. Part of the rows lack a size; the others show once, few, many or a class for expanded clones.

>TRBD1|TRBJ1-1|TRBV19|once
CASRSLGGTGGEAFF
TGTGCCAGTAGATCCTTAGGTGGGACAGGGGGTGAAGCTTTCTTT
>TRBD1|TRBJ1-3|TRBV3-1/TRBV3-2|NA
CASSQETGIVSGNTIYF
TGTGCCAGCAGCCAAGAGACAGGGATCGTCTCTGGAAACACCATATATTTT
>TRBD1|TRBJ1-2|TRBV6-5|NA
CASGGQINYGYTF
TGTGCCAGCGGGGGACAGATTAACTATGGCTACACCTTC
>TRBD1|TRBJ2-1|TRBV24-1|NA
CATSDPSPGQGQGEQFF
TGTGCCACCAGTGATCCCTCGCCGGGACAGGGTCAAGGTGAGCAGTTCTTC
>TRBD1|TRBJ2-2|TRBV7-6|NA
CASSLGDRATGELFF
TGTGCCAGCAGCTTAGGGGACAGGGCCACCGGGGAGCTGTTTTTT
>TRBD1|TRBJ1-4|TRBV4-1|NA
CASSRTQQGKLVATNEKLFF
TGCGCCAGCAGCCGCACCCAACAGGGGAAACTAGTCGCAACTAATGAAAAACTGTTTTTT
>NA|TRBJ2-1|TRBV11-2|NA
CASSYSLQYNEQFF
TGTGCCAGCAGCTACAGTTTACAATACAATGAGCAGTTCTTC
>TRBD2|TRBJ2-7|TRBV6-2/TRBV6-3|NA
CASSSLAGGWEQYF
TGTGCCAGCAGTTCGTTAGCGGGGGGCTGGGAGCAGTACTTC
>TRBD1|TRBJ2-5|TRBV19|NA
CASSQDPGQANQETQYF
TGTGCCAGTAGCCAAGACCCGGGACAGGCCAATCAAGAGACCCAGTACTTC
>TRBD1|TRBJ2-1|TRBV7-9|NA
CASSSPGQGGWNEQFF
TGTGCCAGCAGCTCACCGGGACAGGGAGGGTGGAATGAGCAGTTCTTC
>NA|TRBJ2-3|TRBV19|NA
CASSRLKGSTDTQYF
TGTGCCAGTAGCCGCCTAAAGGGGAGCACAGATACGCAGTATTTT
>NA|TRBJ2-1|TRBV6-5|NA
CASSIRGEQFF
TGTGCCAGCAGTATTCGGGGGGAGCAGTTCTTC
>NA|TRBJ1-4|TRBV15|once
CATSRDLTVQGEKLFF
TGTGCCACCAGCAGAGATCTCACAGTTCAGGGTGAAAAACTGTTTTTT
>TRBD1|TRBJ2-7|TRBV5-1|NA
CASSLADRGNEQYF
TGCGCCAGCAGCTTGGCGGACAGGGGTAACGAGCAGTACTTC
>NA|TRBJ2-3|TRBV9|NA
CASSVRGVVSTDTQYF
TGTGCCAGCAGCGTCCGAGGCGTAGTTAGCACAGATACGCAGTATTTT
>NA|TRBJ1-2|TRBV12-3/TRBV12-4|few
CASSPMTEYGYTF
TGTGCCAGCAGTCCGATGACGGAGTATGGCTACACCTTC
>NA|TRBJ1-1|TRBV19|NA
CASSIVGVGRNTEAFF
TGTGCCAGTAGTATAGTAGGGGTAGGACGGAACACTGAAGCTTTCTTT
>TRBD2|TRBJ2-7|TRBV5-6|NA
CASNPGGSKGYEQYF
TGTGCCAGCAACCCGGGGGGGTCCAAGGGCTACGAGCAGTACTTC
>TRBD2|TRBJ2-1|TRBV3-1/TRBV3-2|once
CASSQDFSSGGGNEQFF
TGTGCCAGCAGCCAAGATTTTTCCAGCGGGGGGGGGAATGAGCAGTTCTTC
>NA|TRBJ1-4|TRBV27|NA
CASMGLPANEKLFF
TGTGCCAGCATGGGACTCCCCGCTAATGAAAAACTGTTTTTT
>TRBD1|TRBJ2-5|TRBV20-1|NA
CSVDREETQYF
TGCAGTGTAGACAGGGAAGAGACCCAGTACTTC
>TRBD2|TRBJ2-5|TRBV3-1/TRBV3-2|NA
CASSHGGGAKETQYF
TGTGCCAGCAGCCATGGCGGGGGGGCAAAAGAGACCCAGTACTTC
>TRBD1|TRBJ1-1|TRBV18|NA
CASSPGTGSRNEAFF
TGTGCCAGCTCACCAGGGACAGGCTCACGCAATGAAGCTTTCTTT